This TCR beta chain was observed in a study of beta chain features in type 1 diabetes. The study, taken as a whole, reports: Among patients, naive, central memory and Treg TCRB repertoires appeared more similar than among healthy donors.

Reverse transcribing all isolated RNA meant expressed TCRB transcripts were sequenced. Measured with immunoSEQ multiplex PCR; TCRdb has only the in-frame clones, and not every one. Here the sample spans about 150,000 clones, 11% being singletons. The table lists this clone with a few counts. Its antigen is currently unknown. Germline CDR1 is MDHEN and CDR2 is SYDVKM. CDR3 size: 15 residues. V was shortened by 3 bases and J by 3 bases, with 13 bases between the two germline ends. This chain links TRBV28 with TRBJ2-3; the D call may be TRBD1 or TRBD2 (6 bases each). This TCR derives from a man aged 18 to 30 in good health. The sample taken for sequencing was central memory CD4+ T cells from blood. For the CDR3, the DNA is TGTGCCAGCAGTTTGTGGGGGGCTGGGACAGATACGCAGTATTTT. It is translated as CASSLWGAGTDTQYF.